This TCR beta chain was obtained from a study of blood T cell repertoires in COVID-19 (dated by TCRdb to the early 2020s). For the wider study: Samples covering the acute and convalescent phases of COVID-19 were provided by collaborators in the United States, Italy and Spain. The material from the prospective study consisted of cDNA or gDNA derived from T cells, B-cell-depleted T cells, or PBMCs. Deeply sampled blood TCRbeta repertoires from subjects exposed to, actively infected with, or recovered from COVID-19 were included in the dataset. The repertoires were made available in a free public database intended to serve as a resource for research on the immune response to SARS-CoV-2. Samples came from the ongoing ImmuneRACE study (first 160 participants) plus 1,254 subjects from 6 global collaborators. The sample metadata nearly always contained a de-identified subject ID, COVID-19 status, age in years and sex. Where HLA class I and class II types were available, the types were taken from metadata supplied by the sample provider, not from assay-based typing.

From the cysteine through the phenylalanine, the CDR3 covers 15 amino acids. Only CDR3 DNA remains: 45 bases, in frame from the first base. The germline V gene supplies CDR1 SGHTA and CDR2 FQGTGA. V and J are truncated by 9 bases and 5 bases respectively, leaving an intervening sequence of 22 bases. The study at large found these results: The quantity of clinical and demographic metadata differed by source and by participant and was supplied without curation.

The immunoSEQ Assay, a bias-controlled multiplex PCR, was used to amplify TCRbeta CDR3 regions from genomic DNA. Concerning the study's data processing: The number of nucleated cells in each sample was estimated from the amplification of reference gene primers within the assay. Sequence reads were collapsed and filtered to measure the absolute abundance of every unique TCRbeta CDR3 rearrangement. For each sample, productive Simpson clonality was calculated as the square root of Simpson's diversity index over productive rearrangements. Held by TCRdb, this immuneACCESS table contains in-frame sequences only and omits some clones. Under half of the omission traces to an unresolved V gene where checked; the cause of the rest is unknown. V and J calls and clone size are copied from that table; D and trimming were computed from the DNA. A total of some 220,000 clones appear in this sample, around 84% of them only once. Together, the top ten hold roughly 20% of the sample.

Each collaborating institution followed its own protocols to collect whole blood in K2EDTA tubes. Collaborator samples were shipped for TCRbeta analysis as frozen whole blood, isolated PBMCs, or DNA extracted from either sample type. Concerning this clone: No antigen is known for it. Within one base of it there is no much larger clone, and no base qualities were kept.

Sequences were obtained from peripheral blood. Rearrangement joined TRBV7-3 to TRBJ2-5, and TRBD1 may be the D gene, going by 5 matching bases. The clonotype originates from a woman aged 80 or over with active or convalescent COVID-19. The CDR3 reads as follows: CASSTGHYSGETQYF. The base sequence is TGTGCCAGTTCTACCGGACACTACTCTGGGGAGACCCAGTACTTC.